This T cell receptor beta chain was documented in a study of T cell repertoires in cytomegalovirus infection. At the level of the study: An indication of both CMV infection and matching HLA type came from public TCR beta signatures.

Between the trimmed V and J ends, which lost 1 base and 9 bases, there was a span of 7 bases. This CDR3 is 12 amino acids long. Germline V lookup: CDR1 SGHVS, CDR2 FQNEAQ. General observations from the study: CMV carriers having the relevant HLA were flagged by cumulative public TCR beta family frequency. Dominating the ex vivo response were HLA-C-restricted CMV-specific TCR beta clonotypes.

On this clonotype itself: The antigen remains undetermined.

TCRdb processed the reads anew with MiXCR; each CDR3 protein has one entry. The profile shows under 200,000 distinct CDR3 sequences, about 30% of them singletons. The origin of this receptor is a human donor in good health (CMV status not recorded). Some clones in this sample may be carry-over from other donors' samples. The chain is built from TRBV7-8 and TRBJ1-5; D call uncertain. The sample was PBMCs. CDR3 in DNA: TGTGCCAGCAGCTTAGAGGGTTCGCCCCAGCATTTT. This codes for CASSLEGSPQHF.